This T cell receptor (beta chain) was sequenced for a study of chemoradiotherapy in HPV16-positive cancers. Study-wide background: Candidate HPV-specific clones and shared TCR motifs came from a couple of HPV16-positive patients.

TCRdb's copy holds only in-frame clones and misses some; the assay was immunoSEQ multiplex PCR. The sample comprises 1,500 to 2,000 clones, approximately 95% of which are singletons, and around 2.1% rests with the top ten. V was clipped by 1 base and J by 1 base; unmatched bases: 0. Per the germline V gene, CDR1 is SEHNR and CDR2 is FQNEAQ (reference sequence). The CDR3 runs 15 residues. This material consisted of tumor tissue, taken from a patient who underwent chemoradiotherapy. The sequence came from a human donor with HPV-associated anogenital cancer. The gene calls are TRBV7-9 and TRBJ2-2; 7 bases map to TRBD1. The CDR3 DNA is TGTGCCAGCAGCTTAGGACAGGGGAACACCGGGGAGCTGTTTTTT. Amino acids: CASSLGQGNTGELFF.